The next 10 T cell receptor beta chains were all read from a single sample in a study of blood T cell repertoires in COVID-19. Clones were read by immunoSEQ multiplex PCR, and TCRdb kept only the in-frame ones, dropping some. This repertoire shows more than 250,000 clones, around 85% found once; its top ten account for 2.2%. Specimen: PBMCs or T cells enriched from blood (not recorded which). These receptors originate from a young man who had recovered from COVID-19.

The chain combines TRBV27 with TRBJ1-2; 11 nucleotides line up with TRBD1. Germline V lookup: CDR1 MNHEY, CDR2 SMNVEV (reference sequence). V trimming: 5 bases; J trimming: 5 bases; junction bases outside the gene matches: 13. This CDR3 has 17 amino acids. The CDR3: CASSLSLDRGLRYGYTF. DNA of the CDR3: TGTGCCAGCAGTCTTTCCCTGGACAGGGGGCTTAGGTATGGCTACACCTTC.

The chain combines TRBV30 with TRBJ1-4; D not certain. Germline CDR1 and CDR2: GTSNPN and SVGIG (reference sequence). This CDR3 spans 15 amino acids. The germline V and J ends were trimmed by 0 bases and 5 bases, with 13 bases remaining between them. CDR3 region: CAWSVPPGINEKLFF. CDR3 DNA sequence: TGTGCCTGGAGTGTACCTCCAGGTATAAATGAAAAACTGTTTTTT.

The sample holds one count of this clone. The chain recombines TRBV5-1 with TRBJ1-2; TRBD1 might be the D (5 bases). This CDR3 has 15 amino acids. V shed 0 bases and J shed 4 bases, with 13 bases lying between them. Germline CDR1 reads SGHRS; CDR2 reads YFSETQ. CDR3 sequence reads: CASSLGTGATYGYTF. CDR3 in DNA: TGCGCCAGCAGCTTGGGTACAGGCGCCACCTATGGCTACACCTTC.

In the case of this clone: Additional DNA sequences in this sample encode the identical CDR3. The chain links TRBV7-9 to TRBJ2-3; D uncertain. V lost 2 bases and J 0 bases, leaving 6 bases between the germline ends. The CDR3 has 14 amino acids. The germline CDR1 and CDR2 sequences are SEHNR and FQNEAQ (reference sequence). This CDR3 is CASSLSTSTDTQYF. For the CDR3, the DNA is TGTGCCAGCAGCTTATCGACTAGCACAGATACGCAGTATTTT. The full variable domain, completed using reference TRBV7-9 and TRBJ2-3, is DTGVSQNPRHKITKRGQNVTFRCDPISEHNRLYWYRQTLGQGPEFLTYFQNEAQLEKSRLLSDRFSAERPKGSFSTLEIQRTEQGDSAMYLCASSLSTSTDTQYFGPGTRLTVL.

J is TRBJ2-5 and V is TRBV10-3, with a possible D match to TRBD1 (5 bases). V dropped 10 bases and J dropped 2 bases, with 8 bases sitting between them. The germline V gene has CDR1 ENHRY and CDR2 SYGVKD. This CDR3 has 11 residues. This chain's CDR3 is CATRQQETQYF. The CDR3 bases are TGTGCCACGAGACAGCAAGAGACCCAGTACTTC.

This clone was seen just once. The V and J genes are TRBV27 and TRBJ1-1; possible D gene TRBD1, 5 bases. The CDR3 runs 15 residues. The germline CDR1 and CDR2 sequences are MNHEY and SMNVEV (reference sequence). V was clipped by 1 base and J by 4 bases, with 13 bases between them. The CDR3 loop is CASSLFDSGSTEAFF. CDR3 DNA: TGTGCCAGCAGTTTATTTGACAGCGGGAGCACTGAAGCTTTCTTT.

In DNA form, the CDR3 reads TGTGCCAGTAGTCCGACTAACCCCCTAACAGATACGCAGTATTTT. This gives the protein CASSPTNPLTDTQYF. This chain links TRBV19 with TRBJ2-3; a possible D gene is TRBD2 (5 bases). V was trimmed by 5 bases and J by 3 bases, leaving 15 bases between them. Germline V gene data show CDR1 as LNHDA and CDR2 as SQIVND (reference sequence). The CDR3 sequence is 15 residues long.

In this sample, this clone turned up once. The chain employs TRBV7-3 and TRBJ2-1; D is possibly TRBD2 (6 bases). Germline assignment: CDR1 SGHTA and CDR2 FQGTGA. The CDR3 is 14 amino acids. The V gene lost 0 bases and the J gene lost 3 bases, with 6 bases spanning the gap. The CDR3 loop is CASSLTGGYNEQFF. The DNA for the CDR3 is TGTGCCAGCAGCTTAACGGGGGGCTACAATGAGCAGTTCTTC.

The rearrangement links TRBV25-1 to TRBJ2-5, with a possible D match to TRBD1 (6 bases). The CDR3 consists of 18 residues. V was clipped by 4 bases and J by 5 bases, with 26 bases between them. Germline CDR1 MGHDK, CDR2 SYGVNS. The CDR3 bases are TGTGCCAGCAGTGCCTACGATGGAGACAGGACGGCCTGGGAGACCCAGTACTTC. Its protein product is CASSAYDGDRTAWETQYF.

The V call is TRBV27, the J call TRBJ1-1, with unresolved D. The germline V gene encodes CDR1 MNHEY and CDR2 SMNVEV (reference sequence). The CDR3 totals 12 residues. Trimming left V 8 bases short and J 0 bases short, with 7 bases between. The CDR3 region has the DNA TGTGCCAGCGGCCCTCTGAACACTGAAGCTTTCTTT. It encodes CASGPLNTEAFF.